This T cell receptor beta chain was obtained from a study of post-analysis software for immune sequencing data. Study-level results: Five or six TRBV segments, TRBV5-6, TRBV5-1 and TRBV20-1 among them, were found more frequent in patients than controls.

The table lists this clonotype with a few counts. Its antigen is not identified. cDNA libraries of TCR beta carried unique molecular identifiers. TCRdb ran MiXCR on the PCR reads and lists one entry per CDR3 protein. The sample yields 750,000 to 950,000 distinct CDR3 sequences, approximately 57% seen once. Germline CDR1 MNHEY, CDR2 SVGEGT. The CDR3 length is 16 residues. With 2 bases removed from V and 3 bases from J, the gap between germline ends came to 17 bases. The V gene is TRBV6-2 or TRBV6-3, the J gene TRBJ2-7; D is uncertain. The sequence was obtained from a girl aged 5-17 years with multiple sclerosis. The sample taken for sequencing was blood. The CDR3 sequence: CASSYPTRPSYYEQYF. The CDR3, as DNA: TGTGCCAGCAGTTACCCGACCCGACCGAGTTACTACGAGCAGTACTTC.